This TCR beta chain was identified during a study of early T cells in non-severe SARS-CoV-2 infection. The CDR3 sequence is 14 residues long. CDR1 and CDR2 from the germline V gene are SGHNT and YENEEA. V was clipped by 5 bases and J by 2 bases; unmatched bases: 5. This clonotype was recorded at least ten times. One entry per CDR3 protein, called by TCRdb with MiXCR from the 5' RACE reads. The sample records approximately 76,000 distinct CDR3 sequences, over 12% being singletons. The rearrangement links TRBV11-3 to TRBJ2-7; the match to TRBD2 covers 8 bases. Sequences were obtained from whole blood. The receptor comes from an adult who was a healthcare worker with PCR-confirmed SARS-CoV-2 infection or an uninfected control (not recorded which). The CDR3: CASSLTSGPYEQYF. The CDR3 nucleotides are TGTGCCAGCAGCCTCACTAGCGGACCCTACGAGCAGTACTTC.